This passage covers 32 T cell receptor beta chains from one sample sequenced in a study of memory CD4+ T cells and cytomegalovirus serostatus. Single viable CD3+CD4+CD8-CD45RO+ cells were sorted as the memory CD4+ T cells. This table comes from immunoSEQ multiplex PCR, and its TCRdb copy is limited to in-frame clones, with some not included. The sample carries about 44,000 clones, approximately 82% recorded once. Specimen: memory CD4+ T cells from blood. All receptors come from an adult in good health and CMV-seronegative.

The chain is built from TRBV11-3 and TRBJ1-1; D is unclear. The germline V gene encodes CDR1 SGHNT and CDR2 YENEEA. CDR3 length: 11 residues. Trimming took off 2 bases at V and 6 bases at J, with 4 bases between the two ends. CDR3 coding DNA: TGTGCCAGCAGCTTAACATCTGAAGCTTTCTTT. Translated, it gives CASSLTSEAFF. The variable domain in full, completed from reference TRBV11-3 and TRBJ1-1, reads EAGVVQSPRYKIIEKKQPVAFWCNPISGHNTLYWYLQNLGQGPELLIRYENEEAVDDSQLPKDRFSAERLKGVDSTLKIQPAELGDSAVYLCASSLTSEAFFGQGTRLTVV.

This chain connects TRBV18 to TRBJ2-2; D perhaps matches TRBD1 (6 bases). Trimming took off 3 bases at V and 1 base at J, with 12 bases between the two ends. The CDR3 length is 16 residues. Germline CDR1 KGHSH, CDR2 LQKENI. CDR3 in amino acids: CASSPLRGQNTGELFF. In nucleotides, the CDR3 is TGTGCCAGCTCACCTCTCCGGGGACAGAACACCGGGGAGCTGTTTTTT.

The chain uses TRBV5-3 and TRBJ2-5; D remains unclear. TRBV5-3 is an ORF, and what it does is uncertain. This CDR3 is built from 18 residues. Trimming shortened V by 4 bases and J by 2 bases, and 24 bases separated the two germline ends. CDR3 in amino acids: CARSLYVVRTESQETQYF. CDR3 coding DNA: TGTGCCAGAAGCCTTTACGTCGTCCGGACCGAGTCTCAAGAGACCCAGTACTTC.

The chain couples TRBV6-1 to TRBJ2-1; D is uncertain. CDR3 length equals 12 residues. The germline V gene has CDR1 MNHNS and CDR2 SASEGT. V lost 1 base, J lost 12 bases, and 10 bases lay in between. CDR3 loop: CASSEGLPGQFF. The DNA for the CDR3 is TGTGCCAGCAGTGAAGGCCTCCCGGGGCAGTTCTTC.

The CDR3 sequence is CASSQDHPALSGNTIYF. CDR3 bases: TGTGCCAGCAGCCAAGATCACCCAGCGCTCTCTGGAAACACCATATATTTT. The chain couples TRBV14 to TRBJ1-3; D not resolved. Per the germline V gene, CDR1 is SGHDN and CDR2 is FVKESK. This CDR3 has 17 residues. Deletions cut 0 bases from V and 0 bases from J, with 12 bases between.

The table lists this clone with a few counts. The rearrangement links TRBV5-1 to TRBJ1-1, with D hard to call. V was clipped by 0 bases and J by 7 bases, with 10 bases between them. This CDR3 is 13 amino acids long. Germline V gene data show CDR1 as SGHRS and CDR2 as YFSETQ. The CDR3 DNA is TGCGCCAGCAGCTTGGATAGGGTTGGTGAAGCTTTCTTT. Translated: CASSLDRVGEAFF.

This chain joins TRBV7-9 and TRBJ2-7; D gene unclear. CDR3 size: 15 residues. Germline lookup yields CDR1 SEHNR and CDR2 FQNEAQ (reference sequence). The V and J ends lost 1 base and 2 bases respectively, with 12 bases between them. DNA of the CDR3: TGTGCCAGCAGCTTAGGTTTAGCTACCCCCTACGAGCAGTACTTC. Protein product: CASSLGLATPYEQYF.

This clone was counted many times. The V and J genes are TRBV10-3 and TRBJ1-2; D remains unclear. Per the germline V gene, CDR1 is ENHRY and CDR2 is SYGVKD. The CDR3 contains 14 residues. Trimming stripped 2 bases from V and 4 bases from J, with 11 bases between. The CDR3 DNA reads as TGTGCCATCAGTGAGGAGGGATACCTCTATGGCTACACCTTC. This translates into CAISEEGYLYGYTF.

The rearrangement links TRBV7-2 to TRBJ1-2; no reliable D call. Germline assignment: CDR1 SGHTA and CDR2 FQGNSA. V shed 4 bases and J shed 6 bases, with 15 bases lying between them. This CDR3 contains 14 residues. CDR3 nucleotides: TGTGCCAGCAGCTCCGCCCGAATTAGGCATGGCTACACCTTC. Translation: CASSSARIRHGYTF.

The rearrangement joins TRBV7-8 to TRBJ1-1; weak D call: TRBD1 (5 bases). The CDR3 is 12 residues long. V was clipped by 4 bases and J by 6 bases, with 9 bases between them. Germline CDR1 is SGHVS and CDR2 is FQNEAQ. This CDR3 reads CASSSLGPEAFF. As DNA, the CDR3 is TGTGCCAGCAGCTCGCTGGGGCCTGAAGCTTTCTTT.

The chain joins TRBV5-8 to TRBJ2-3; D perhaps matches TRBD1 (6 bases). V shed 0 bases and J shed 2 bases, with 16 bases lying between them. There are 17 residues in the CDR3. Germline CDR1 reads SGHTS; CDR2 reads YDEGEE. The CDR3 is CASSLVQPGALTDTQYF. In nucleotides, the CDR3 is TGTGCCAGCAGCTTGGTTCAACCAGGGGCCCTCACAGATACGCAGTATTTT.

The chain uses TRBV18 and TRBJ2-2, with unresolved D. Trimming shortened V by 6 bases and J by 5 bases, and 7 bases separated the two germline ends. This CDR3 contains 12 residues. Looked up from germline, CDR1 is KGHSH and CDR2 is LQKENI. DNA for the CDR3: TGTGCCAGCTCCCCGATGACCGGGGAGCTGTTTTTT. It codes for CASSPMTGELFF.

The CDR3 sequence is CASPGQGAHPRRQYF. The CDR3 bases are TGTGCCAGCCCTGGACAGGGGGCCCATCCCAGACGGCAGTACTTC. This chain joins TRBV21-1 and TRBJ2-7; the table assigns TRBD1, which was not confirmed against the DNA. TRBV21-1 has pseudogene status. The CDR3 has 15 residues.

The chain recombines TRBV15 with TRBJ2-6; maybe TRBD1 (6 bases). CDR3 length: 15 amino acids. Trimming pared 5 bases from V and 4 bases from J, leaving 12 bases between. From germline, CDR1 is LNHNV and CDR2 YYDKDF (reference sequence). The CDR3 nucleotides are TGTGCCACCAGCCTAGACAGGCTCGGGGCCAACGTCCTGACTTTC. Amino acid sequence: CATSLDRLGANVLTF. The full variable domain, completed using reference TRBV15 and TRBJ2-6, is DAMVIQNPRYQVTQFGKPVTLSCSQTLNHNVMYWYQQKSSQAPKLLFHYYDKDFNNEADTPDNFQSRRPNTSFCFLDIRSPGLGDTAMYLCATSLDRLGANVLTFGAGSRLTVL.

The V and J genes are TRBV9 and TRBJ2-7; 8 bases align to TRBD2. CDR3 length: 14 residues. Germline-derived CDR1 and CDR2 are SGDLS and YYNGEE. V shed 3 bases, J shed 6 bases, and the junction held 8 bases outside the gene matches. The CDR3 reads CASSASSGGVEQYF. The CDR3 coding sequence is TGTGCCAGCAGCGCCTCCTCCGGGGGGGTCGAGCAGTACTTC.

The chain has TRBV6-5 and TRBJ1-5; D unclear. The germline V gene has CDR1 MNHEY and CDR2 SVGAGI. CDR3 length: 13 amino acids. The V gene lost 5 bases and the J gene lost 7 bases, with 12 bases spanning the gap. CDR3 nucleotide sequence: TGTGCCAGCAGTCTACACAGTGGCCAGCCCCAGCATTTT. Its protein product is CASSLHSGQPQHF.

This chain connects TRBV19 to TRBJ2-7, with D possibly matching TRBD1 (5 bases). The germline V gene has CDR1 LNHDA and CDR2 SQIVND (reference sequence). This CDR3 comprises 13 residues. Trimming pared 4 bases from V and 6 bases from J, leaving 13 bases between. In DNA form, the CDR3 reads TGTGCCAGTAGTAACCTAAGGGGCGGCGAGCAGTACTTC. This encodes CASSNLRGGEQYF. Filled out from reference TRBV19 and TRBJ2-7, the complete variable domain reads DGGITQSPKYLFRKEGQNVTLSCEQNLNHDAMYWYRQDPGQGLRLIYYSQIVNDFQKGDIAEGYSVSREKKESFPLTVTSAQKNPTAFYLCASSNLRGGEQYFGPGTRLTVT.

J is TRBJ1-2 and V is TRBV29-1; D ambiguous. This CDR3 has 11 residues. Germline V gene lookup returns CDR1 SQVTM and CDR2 ANQGSEA. The V and J ends lost 6 bases and 4 bases respectively, with 9 bases between them. DNA of the CDR3: TGCAGCGTACTGGACCTCTATGGCTACACCTTC. Its translation is CSVLDLYGYTF.

J is TRBJ2-2 and V is TRBV19; 7 bases line up with TRBD2. Germline CDR1 reads LNHDA; CDR2 reads SQIVND (reference sequence). This CDR3 spans 16 amino acids. The trim removed 4 bases at V and 1 base at J, leaving 6 bases unmatched. CDR3 sequence reads: CASSRDYGGNTGELFF. The CDR3 DNA reads as TGTGCCAGTAGTAGGGACTACGGGGGGAACACCGGGGAGCTGTTTTTT.

The V gene is TRBV29-1, the J gene TRBJ1-1, with TRBD1 matching 7 bases. The CDR3 spans 13 residues. Germline V gene sequence: CDR1 SQVTM, CDR2 ANQGSEA. The V and J ends lost 4 bases and 1 base, in that order; junction bases with no gene match: 3. This chain's CDR3 is CSVGRDRNTEAFF. For the CDR3, the DNA is TGCAGCGTTGGGCGGGACAGGAACACTGAAGCTTTCTTT.

This chain connects TRBV11-2 to TRBJ1-4, with D possibly being TRBD1 (6 bases). Germline V gives CDR1 SGHAT, CDR2 FQNNGV. The V end was cut by 5 bases, the J end by 3 bases, with 13 bases between. The length of the CDR3 is 15 residues. The CDR3 nucleotides are TGTGCCAGCAGCACCGCAGGGGCAGCTAATGAAAAACTGTTTTTT. It specifies CASSTAGAANEKLFF.

In this sample, this clone turned up a few times. The rearrangement uses TRBV6-1 and TRBJ2-5; the match to TRBD1 covers 9 bases. The CDR3 sequence is 15 residues long. Trimming took 1 base from V and 3 from J; bases not matched to a gene: 3. Germline CDR1 and CDR2: MNHNS and SASEGT. The CDR3 is CASSEGDREKETQYF. The DNA of the CDR3 is TGTGCCAGCAGTGAAGGGGACAGGGAAAAAGAGACCCAGTACTTC.

The chain employs TRBV28 and TRBJ2-5, with a weak D call TRBD2 (5 bases). The germline gives CDR1 MDHEN, CDR2 SYDVKM. The germline V and J ends were trimmed by 7 bases and 4 bases, with 19 bases remaining between them. This CDR3 has 15 amino acids. CDR3 DNA sequence: TGTGCCAGCAACTCACTCCGATCGGGGAGAGAGACCCAGTACTTC. This translates into CASNSLRSGRETQYF. Supplemented by reference TRBV28 and TRBJ2-5, the full variable domain reads DVKVTQSSRYLVKRTGEKVFLECVQDMDHENMFWYRQDPGLGLRLIYFSYDVKMKEKGDIPEGYSVSREKKERFSLILESASTNQTSMYLCASNSLRSGRETQYFGPGTRLLVL.

This chain connects TRBV30 to TRBJ1-4, with D possibly TRBD1 on 6 matching bases. The length of the CDR3 is 14 residues. Trimming shortened V by 1 base and J by 5 bases, and 11 bases separated the two germline ends. Germline V gene lookup returns CDR1 GTSNPN and CDR2 SVGIG (reference sequence). As DNA, the CDR3 is TGTGCCTGGAGTGAGGACAGTGTGAATGAAAAACTGTTTTTT. This encodes CAWSEDSVNEKLFF.

Concerning this clone itself: The junction departs from the called germline gene at one end, perhaps through a read error. The rearrangement links TRBV10-3 to TRBJ2-2; TRBD1 aligns across 9 bases. The CDR3 totals 18 residues. CDR1 is ENHRY and CDR2 is SYGVKD in the germline V gene. As DNA, the CDR3 is TGTGCCATCAGTGAGTCAGGGGACAGGGTTTCGAAAACCGGGGAGCTGTTTTTT. Translation: CAISESGDRVSKTGELFF.

The chain joins TRBV5-1 to TRBJ2-3; no reliable D call. Germline CDR1 SGHRS, CDR2 YFSETQ. V lost 6 bases and J lost 2, with 19 bases in between. This CDR3 contains 16 residues. In nucleotides, the CDR3 is TGCGCCAGCATTTCCATGCCTGGGTCGAACACAGATACGCAGTATTTT. Translating it yields CASISMPGSNTDTQYF.

This clone was counted once. The rearrangement joins TRBV2 to TRBJ2-7, with D possibly TRBD1 on 5 matching bases. The CDR3 contains 15 residues. The V end was cut by 4 bases, the J end by 0 bases, with 13 bases between. Germline V CDR1 and CDR2: SNHLY, FYNNEI. The CDR3 DNA reads TGTGCCAGCAGTGCAAGACAGAGTCTCTCCTACGAGCAGTACTTC. Translated, it gives CASSARQSLSYEQYF.

This chain uses TRBV29-1 with TRBJ1-1, with D perhaps TRBD1 (5 bases). There are 14 residues in the CDR3. Trimming removed 4 bases from V and 2 bases from J, with 14 bases in between. The germline V gene has CDR1 SQVTM and CDR2 ANQGSEA. The CDR3 spells CSVGGWDVNTEAFF. Here the CDR3 DNA reads TGCAGCGTTGGGGGGTGGGACGTTAACACTGAAGCTTTCTTT.

This clone was counted between two and nine times. V and J are TRBV5-1 and TRBJ2-7; D is ambiguous. Trimming left V 4 bases short and J 6 bases short, with 17 bases between. The CDR3 spans 14 residues. The germline V gene encodes CDR1 SGHRS and CDR2 YFSETQ. The CDR3 reads CASSLSGGNPEQYF. In DNA, the CDR3 is TGCGCCAGCAGCCTGTCCGGTGGCAATCCCGAGCAGTACTTC.

The V and J genes are TRBV5-1 and TRBJ2-7; a weak D match, TRBD1 (6 bases). The CDR3 is 11 amino acids. Germline CDR1 is SGHRS and CDR2 is YFSETQ. The V and J ends lost 4 bases and 10 bases respectively, with 12 bases between them. The CDR3 bases are TGCGCCAGCAGCACCGGACAGAAACAGTACTTC. It yields the protein CASSTGQKQYF.

This clone has only a few counts. The chain employs TRBV30 and TRBJ2-1; possible D gene TRBD2, 5 bases. Germline V lookup: CDR1 GTSNPN, CDR2 SVGIG (reference sequence). Trimming stripped 1 base from V and 3 bases from J, with 7 bases between. This CDR3 has 13 amino acids. The CDR3: CAWSGRFYNEQFF. As DNA, the CDR3 is TGTGCCTGGAGTGGGAGGTTCTACAATGAGCAGTTCTTC.

The chain carries TRBV12-5 and TRBJ2-1, with D maybe TRBD2 (7 bases). This CDR3 is 15 amino acids long. Germline V gene lookup returns CDR1 LGHNT and CDR2 FRNRAP. V lost 2 bases and J lost 0, with 8 bases in between. The DNA of the CDR3 is TGTGCTAGTGGTTTGAGGGGGGGCTCCTACAATGAGCAGTTCTTC. This sequence encodes CASGLRGGSYNEQFF.